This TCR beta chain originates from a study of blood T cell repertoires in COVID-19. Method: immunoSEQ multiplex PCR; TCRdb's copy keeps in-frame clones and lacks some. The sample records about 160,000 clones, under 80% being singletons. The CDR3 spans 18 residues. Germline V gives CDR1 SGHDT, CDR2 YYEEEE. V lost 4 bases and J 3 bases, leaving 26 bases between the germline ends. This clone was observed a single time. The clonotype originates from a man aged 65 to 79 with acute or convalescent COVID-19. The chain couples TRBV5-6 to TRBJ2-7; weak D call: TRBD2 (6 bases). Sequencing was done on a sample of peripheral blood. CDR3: CASSHDPLGLPEGYEQYF. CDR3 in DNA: TGTGCCAGCAGCCATGATCCGCTGGGACTCCCTGAAGGCTACGAGCAGTACTTC. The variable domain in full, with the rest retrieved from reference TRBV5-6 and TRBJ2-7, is DAGVTQSPTHLIKTRGQQVTLRCSPKSGHDTVSWYQQALGQGPQFIFQYYEEEERQRGNFPDRFSGHQFPNYSSELNVNALLLGDSALYLCASSHDPLGLPEGYEQYFGPGTRLTVT.